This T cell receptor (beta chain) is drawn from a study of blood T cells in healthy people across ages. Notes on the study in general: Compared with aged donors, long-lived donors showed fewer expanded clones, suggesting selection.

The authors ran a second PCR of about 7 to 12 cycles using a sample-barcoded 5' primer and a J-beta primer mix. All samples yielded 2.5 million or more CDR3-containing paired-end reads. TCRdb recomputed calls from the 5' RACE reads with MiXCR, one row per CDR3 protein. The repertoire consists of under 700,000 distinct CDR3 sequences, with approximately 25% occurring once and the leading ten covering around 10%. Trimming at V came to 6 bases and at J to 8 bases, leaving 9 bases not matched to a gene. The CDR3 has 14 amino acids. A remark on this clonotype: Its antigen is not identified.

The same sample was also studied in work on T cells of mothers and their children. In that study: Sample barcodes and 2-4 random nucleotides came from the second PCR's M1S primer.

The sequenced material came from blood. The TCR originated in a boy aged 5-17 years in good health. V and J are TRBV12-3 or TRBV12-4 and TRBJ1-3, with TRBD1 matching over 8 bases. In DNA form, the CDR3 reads TGTGCCAGCAGCCGAGGGACAGGCGTGGACACCATATATTTT. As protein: CASSRGTGVDTIYF.